Listed here are 21 T cell receptor beta chains from one sample, sequenced in a study of T-cell memory formation after mild COVID-19. TCRdb re-derived calls from the 5' RACE reads in MiXCR, one entry per CDR3 protein. This table has 190,000 or so distinct CDR3 sequences, about a fifth appearing once. The specimen was PBMCs or a T cell subset sorted from them (not recorded which). Receptors were obtained from an adult woman who had mild COVID-19 (a few samples of this study predate the infection). Cell type and time point are not known.

This clonotype came up many times. The V and J genes are TRBV7-8 and TRBJ2-5; tentatively, D is TRBD2 (5 bases). The V end was cut by 2 bases, the J end by 4 bases, with 14 bases between. CDR1 and CDR2 from the germline V gene are SGHVS and FQNEAQ. The CDR3 contains 15 residues. Here the CDR3 reads CASSLPQVAGETQYF. CDR3 in DNA: TGTGCCAGCAGCTTACCCCAGGTGGCGGGAGAGACCCAGTACTTC.

This clonotype has only a few counts. V gene TRBV29-1 combines with J gene TRBJ2-7; 7 bases match TRBD2. Germline CDR1 and CDR2: SQVTM and ANQGSEA. The ends lost 2 bases at V and 2 bases at J; junction bases unmatched: 6. The CDR3 sequence is 14 residues long. CDR3 sequence: CSVELRAGTYEQYF. The CDR3 DNA reads as TGCAGCGTTGAATTGCGAGCGGGGACCTACGAGCAGTACTTC.

This clonotype showed up just a few times. The genes are TRBV24-1 and TRBJ2-5; D is perhaps TRBD1 (6 bases). Germline V lookup: CDR1 KGHDR, CDR2 SFDVKD. V was cut by 0 bases and J by 12 bases, with 7 bases left in between. CDR3 size: 11 residues. The CDR3 nucleotides are TGTGCCACCAGTGATTTGGGGACAAAGTACTTC. The encoded protein is CATSDLGTKYF.

This clonotype came up a few times. The V gene is TRBV9, the J gene TRBJ2-3; D possibly corresponds to TRBD1 (5 bases). This CDR3 spans 14 amino acids. Looked up from germline, CDR1 is SGDLS and CDR2 is YYNGEE. V lost 7 bases and J lost 7, with 19 bases in between. The CDR3 sequence is CASGRGRVDYTQYF. In DNA form, the CDR3 reads TGTGCCAGCGGTCGAGGCAGGGTGGATTATACGCAGTATTTT.

The chain links TRBV2 to TRBJ2-7; 11 bases fit TRBD1. Germline V lookup: CDR1 SNHLY, CDR2 FYNNEI. The CDR3 extends over 14 amino acids. The V gene end was trimmed by 4 bases and the J gene end by 4 bases; junction bases not matched to a gene: 3. In DNA, the CDR3 is TGTGCCAGCAGTGGGGGACAGGGGGAGTACGAGCAGTACTTC. Its protein product is CASSGGQGEYEQYF. The whole variable domain, filled in from reference TRBV2 and TRBJ2-7, reads EPEVTQTPSHQVTQMGQEVILRCVPISNHLYFYWYRQILGQKVEFLVSFYNNEISEKSEIFDDQFSVERPDGSNFTLKIRSTKLEDSAMYFCASSGGQGEYEQYFGPGTRLTVT.

The J gene is TRBJ2-5, the V gene TRBV20-1; TRBD2 agrees at 12 bases. The V segment lost 6 bases and the J segment 3 bases; nucleotides outside the gene matches: 11. Looked up from germline, CDR1 is DFQATT and CDR2 is SNEGSKA (reference sequence). The CDR3 contains 16 residues. This chain's CDR3 is CSARPSSGGDEETQYF. CDR3 coding DNA: TGCAGTGCGCGACCCTCTAGCGGGGGGGACGAAGAGACCCAGTACTTC.

The gene calls are TRBV12-3 or TRBV12-4 and TRBJ2-4; D is unclear. This CDR3 region has 15 residues. V lost 0 bases and J 0 bases, leaving 6 bases between the germline ends. The CDR3 DNA is TGTGCCAGCAGTTTAGCGGGCGTAGCCAAAAACATTCAGTACTTC. Its translation: CASSLAGVAKNIQYF.

This sequence joins TRBV24-1 and TRBJ2-5; TRBD1 is a possible D gene (6 bases). The CDR3 is made up of 16 amino acids. Germline CDR1 reads KGHDR; CDR2 reads SFDVKD. The ends were cut back, 4 bases at V and 0 bases at J, with 14 bases in the middle. CDR3 in amino acids: CATSDHKQGHQETQYF. Here the CDR3 DNA reads TGTGCCACCAGTGACCATAAACAGGGACACCAAGAGACCCAGTACTTC.

The chain employs TRBV24-1 and TRBJ2-7; tentative D call: TRBD2 (6 bases). The CDR3 loop spans 15 amino acids. Trimming took 4 bases from V and 6 from J, leaving 18 bases between them. The germline gives CDR1 KGHDR, CDR2 SFDVKD. The CDR3 DNA reads TGTGCCACCAGTGACCCGGACTACCCATTAGGCGAGCAGTACTTC. Residues: CATSDPDYPLGEQYF.

V and J are TRBV5-1 and TRBJ2-1; D uncertain. The CDR3 is made up of 13 amino acids. Germline lookup yields CDR1 SGHRS and CDR2 YFSETQ. V was cut by 3 bases and J by 4 bases, with 8 bases left in between. For the CDR3, the DNA is TGCGCCAGCAGCTCCCGTACGTACAATGAGCAGTTCTTC. This encodes CASSSRTYNEQFF.

The V call is TRBV7-9, the J call TRBJ1-2, with unresolved D. Germline V gene sequence: CDR1 SEHNR, CDR2 FQNEAQ (reference sequence). V dropped 1 base and J dropped 6 bases, with 12 bases sitting between them. The CDR3 loop spans 14 amino acids. The CDR3 DNA sequence: TGTGCCAGCAGCTTAGTGGGCTTGAGACATGGCTACACCTTC. Translating it yields CASSLVGLRHGYTF. Full variable domain (remainder filled in from reference TRBV7-9 and TRBJ1-2): DTGVSQNPRHKITKRGQNVTFRCDPISEHNRLYWYRQTLGQGPEFLTYFQNEAQLEKSRLLSDRFSAERPKGSFSTLEIQRTEQGDSAMYLCASSLVGLRHGYTFGSGTRLTVV.

This clonotype was counted a few times. This chain links TRBV11-2 with TRBJ2-7; D uncertain. Trimming cost V 5 bases and J 3 bases, with 14 bases left between them. The CDR3 covers 14 residues. The V gene's germline CDR1 is SGHAT and CDR2 FQNNGV. This chain's CDR3 is CASSPGSVFYEQYF. The CDR3 DNA follows: TGTGCCAGCAGCCCAGGAAGCGTGTTCTACGAGCAGTACTTC.

The CDR3 region is CASSLGTAWEQFF. DNA of the CDR3: TGTGCCAGCAGCTTAGGGACAGCCTGGGAGCAGTTCTTC. The chain combines TRBV7-8 with TRBJ2-1; the D gene is possibly TRBD1 (6 bases). Looked up from germline, CDR1 is SGHVS and CDR2 is FQNEAQ. The CDR3 consists of 13 residues. Trimming removed 1 base at V and 10 bases at J, with 11 bases between.

The J gene is TRBJ2-4, the V gene TRBV12-3 or TRBV12-4; D remains unclear. This CDR3 region has 15 residues. The V and J ends lost 6 bases and 0 bases respectively, with 12 bases between them. The CDR3 loop reads CASSPDGIAKNIQYF. DNA of the CDR3: TGTGCCAGCAGCCCTGATGGGATAGCCAAAAACATTCAGTACTTC.

This chain connects TRBV12-3 or TRBV12-4 to TRBJ2-7; D is undetermined. The CDR3 contains 13 residues. Trimming removed 5 bases from V and 1 base from J, with 9 bases in between. Written as DNA, the CDR3 is TGTGCCAGCAGTGTACTGGGATCCTACGAGCAGTACTTC. Its protein is CASSVLGSYEQYF.

The V gene is TRBV12-5, the J gene TRBJ1-1; D possibly corresponds to TRBD1 (6 bases). The germline V gene encodes CDR1 LGHNT and CDR2 FRNRAP. The CDR3 sequence is 15 residues long. Trimming pared 4 bases from V and 4 bases from J, leaving 16 bases between. For the CDR3, the DNA is TGTGCTAGTGGTTCGCTCCGACAGGAGATCACTGAAGCTTTCTTT. Translated, it gives CASGSLRQEITEAFF. The full variable domain, in which reference TRBV12-5 and TRBJ1-1 provide the parts outside the CDR3, is DARVTQTPRHKVTEMGQEVTMRCQPILGHNTVFWYRQTMMQGLELLAYFRNRAPLDDSGMPKDRFSAEMPDATLATLKIQPSEPRDSAVYFCASGSLRQEITEAFFGQGTRLTVV.

The chain recombines TRBV7-8 with TRBJ2-3, with 7 positions matching TRBD2. From germline, CDR1 is SGHVS and CDR2 FQNEAQ. CDR3 length: 16 amino acids. The V gene end was trimmed by 5 bases and the J gene end by 3 bases; junction bases not matched to a gene: 11. The CDR3 nucleotides read TGTGCCAGCAGCCCCGTGGGGAGGGGTTGGACAGATACGCAGTATTTT. Protein sequence: CASSPVGRGWTDTQYF.

The chain couples TRBV7-9 to TRBJ2-7; maybe TRBD1 (5 bases). The CDR3 length is 13 residues. Germline V lookup: CDR1 SEHNR, CDR2 FQNEAQ (reference sequence). V lost 7 bases and J lost 2, with 12 bases in between. For the CDR3, the DNA is TGTGCCAGCACACATTCAGGGCCCTACGAGCAGTACTTC. Protein product: CASTHSGPYEQYF. Together with reference TRBV7-9 and TRBJ2-7, the CDR3 gives the full variable domain: DTGVSQNPRHKITKRGQNVTFRCDPISEHNRLYWYRQTLGQGPEFLTYFQNEAQLEKSRLLSDRFSAERPKGSFSTLEIQRTEQGDSAMYLCASTHSGPYEQYFGPGTRLTVT.

The chain recombines TRBV29-1 with TRBJ1-2; D call uncertain. Trimming took 3 bases from V and 5 from J, leaving 19 bases between them. CDR3 length equals 15 residues. Germline CDR1 SQVTM, CDR2 ANQGSEA. The CDR3 region has the DNA TGCAGCGTTGATGCCGGAGACGGGATTAGTTATGGCTACACCTTC. This gives the protein CSVDAGDGISYGYTF.

V and J are TRBV23-1 and TRBJ2-6; D is possibly TRBD2 (5 bases). TRBV23-1 is an open reading frame whose function is uncertain. Between the trimmed V and J ends, which lost 1 base and 6 bases, there was a span of 10 bases. There are 15 residues in the CDR3. In DNA, the CDR3 is TGCGCCAGCAGTCAATGGACTCTGAAGGCCAACGTCCTGACTTTC. Protein: CASSQWTLKANVLTF.

This clonotype has a single count. J is TRBJ2-3 and V is TRBV4-2; tentatively, D is TRBD1 (5 bases). Germline CDR1 reads LGHNA; CDR2 reads YNFKEQ. This CDR3 has 15 amino acids. V lost 5 bases, J lost 0 bases, and 12 bases lay in between. The CDR3: CASSTRTLSTDTQYF. The CDR3 DNA reads TGTGCCAGCAGCACCCGGACACTCAGCACAGATACGCAGTATTTT.